The rows below give T cell receptor beta chains drawn from one sample of a study of T cells in Graves' hyperthyroidism and ophthalmopathy. MiXCR was run by TCRdb on the multiplex PCR reads, yielding one entry per CDR3 protein. The repertoire holds 300,000 to 450,000 distinct CDR3 sequences, with more than 11% as singletons. Source material: blood. These receptors were taken from a woman in her sixties with Graves' hyperthyroidism. Both conserved end residues are part of each CDR3. Fields, in order: J gene, clone size, V gene, D gene, CDR3 protein, CDR3 DNA. A D gene is named only where the DNA matches it firmly. The size field is filled for only some rows; it gives once, few, many or a size class.

j_gene: TRBJ2-2
abundance: NA
v_gene: TRBV7-7
d_gene: NA
CDR3aa: CASSRGWDTGELFF
CDR3nt: TGTGCTAGCAGCCGGGGATGGGACACCGGGGAGCTGTTTTTT

j_gene: TRBJ2-2
abundance: few
v_gene: TRBV14
d_gene: NA
CDR3aa: CASSPVAQGLRTGELFF
CDR3nt: TGTGCCAGCAGCCCCGTGGCCCAGGGGCTGAGAACCGGGGAGCTGTTTTTT

j_gene: TRBJ2-1
abundance: many
v_gene: TRBV5-8
d_gene: NA
CDR3aa: CASSLGPRSYNEQFF
CDR3nt: TGTGCCAGCAGCTTGGGGCCGAGGTCCTACAATGAGCAGTTCTTC

j_gene: TRBJ2-7
abundance: many
v_gene: TRBV6-1
d_gene: NA
CDR3aa: CASSEGRNYGDEQYF
CDR3nt: TGTGCCAGCAGCGAGGGACGGAATTACGGAGACGAGCAGTACTTC

j_gene: TRBJ2-2
abundance: many
v_gene: TRBV6-5
d_gene: TRBD2
CDR3aa: CASSYSRGLAGGNGELFF
CDR3nt: TGTGCCAGCAGTTACTCGAGGGGACTAGCGGGAGGCAACGGGGAGCTGTTTTTT

j_gene: TRBJ1-1
abundance: many
v_gene: TRBV11-2
d_gene: NA
CDR3aa: CASSLYTEAFF
CDR3nt: TGTGCCAGCAGCTTATACACTGAAGCTTTCTTT

j_gene: TRBJ2-5
abundance: NA
v_gene: TRBV24-1
d_gene: TRBD1
CDR3aa: CATRDRGQETQYF
CDR3nt: TGTGCCACCAGGGACAGGGGGCAAGAGACCCAGTACTTC

j_gene: TRBJ1-1
abundance: many
v_gene: TRBV24-1
d_gene: NA
CDR3aa: CATSDGGRMNTEAFF
CDR3nt: TGTGCCACCAGTGATGGAGGCAGGATGAACACTGAAGCTTTCTTT

j_gene: TRBJ1-5
abundance: NA
v_gene: TRBV13
d_gene: TRBD1
CDR3aa: CASSSGTGVPLSNQPQHF
CDR3nt: TGTGCCAGCAGCTCTGGGACAGGGGTTCCTCTGAGCAATCAGCCCCAGCATTTT

j_gene: TRBJ2-3
abundance: NA
v_gene: TRBV20-1
d_gene: TRBD2
CDR3aa: CSARAGGSEYF
CDR3nt: TGCAGTGCTAGAGCAGGCGGGAGTGAGTATTTT

j_gene: TRBJ2-1
abundance: many
v_gene: TRBV20-1
d_gene: TRBD2
CDR3aa: CSARLAGGRNEQFF
CDR3nt: TGCAGTGCCCGACTAGCGGGAGGGCGCAATGAGCAGTTCTTC

j_gene: TRBJ2-7
abundance: few
v_gene: TRBV2
d_gene: NA
CDR3aa: CASRPPGTSREQYF
CDR3nt: TGTGCCAGCAGGCCACCGGGGACTTCGCGCGAGCAGTACTTC

j_gene: TRBJ1-1
abundance: many
v_gene: TRBV6-1
d_gene: TRBD1
CDR3aa: CASSQGQGAEAFF
CDR3nt: TGTGCCAGCAGTCAAGGACAGGGGGCTGAAGCTTTCTTT

j_gene: TRBJ2-7
abundance: many
v_gene: TRBV6-1
d_gene: TRBD2
CDR3aa: CASNSGSSYEQYF
CDR3nt: TGTGCCAGCAATAGCGGGAGCTCCTACGAGCAGTACTTC

j_gene: TRBJ1-4
abundance: NA
v_gene: TRBV2
d_gene: TRBD1
CDR3aa: CASTKSAGQNEEKLFF
CDR3nt: TGTGCCAGCACCAAGTCGGCGGGACAGAACGAGGAAAAACTGTTTTTT

j_gene: TRBJ2-2
abundance: many
v_gene: TRBV30
d_gene: NA
CDR3aa: CACTRIRAGELFF
CDR3nt: TGTGCCTGTACCCGAATTCGCGCCGGGGAGCTGTTTTTT

j_gene: TRBJ2-1
abundance: NA
v_gene: TRBV20-1
d_gene: TRBD2
CDR3aa: CSAQHSTSGSTNEQFF
CDR3nt: TGCAGTGCCCAGCACTCGACTAGCGGGAGTACTAATGAGCAGTTCTTC

j_gene: TRBJ2-3
abundance: few
v_gene: TRBV5-8
d_gene: NA
CDR3aa: CASSLARGNTDTQYF
CDR3nt: TGTGCCAGCAGCTTGGCCCGTGGGAACACAGATACGCAGTATTTT

j_gene: TRBJ2-7
abundance: many
v_gene: TRBV11-2
d_gene: NA
CDR3aa: CATRGQTTYEQYF
CDR3nt: TGTGCCACCCGCGGGCAGACTACCTACGAGCAGTACTTC

j_gene: TRBJ1-6
abundance: many
v_gene: TRBV20-1
d_gene: NA
CDR3aa: CSARDYRGRTNSPLHF
CDR3nt: TGCAGTGCTAGAGATTACCGGGGGCGGACGAATTCACCCCTCCACTTT

j_gene: TRBJ2-3
abundance: many
v_gene: TRBV30
d_gene: NA
CDR3aa: CAWSLAVGTDTQYF
CDR3nt: TGTGCCTGGAGTTTGGCGGTTGGCACAGATACGCAGTATTTT

j_gene: TRBJ2-5
abundance: NA
v_gene: TRBV5-1
d_gene: NA
CDR3aa: CASSLLDVGETQYF
CDR3nt: TGCGCCAGCAGCTTGTTGGATGTGGGGGAGACCCAGTACTTC

j_gene: TRBJ1-1
abundance: many
v_gene: TRBV20-1
d_gene: NA
CDR3aa: CSASREGNTEAFF
CDR3nt: TGCAGTGCCTCAAGGGAGGGGAACACTGAAGCTTTCTTT

j_gene: TRBJ2-3
abundance: NA
v_gene: TRBV4-2
d_gene: TRBD2
CDR3aa: CASSPGTSERDTQYF
CDR3nt: TGTGCCAGCAGCCCGGGGACTAGCGAAAGAGATACGCAGTATTTT

j_gene: TRBJ1-1
abundance: NA
v_gene: TRBV29-1
d_gene: NA
CDR3aa: CSCVLALNTEAFF
CDR3nt: TGCAGCTGCGTGTTGGCTCTGAACACTGAAGCTTTCTTT

j_gene: TRBJ1-1
abundance: NA
v_gene: TRBV19
d_gene: NA
CDR3aa: CAIGGMAEAFF
CDR3nt: TGTGCCATAGGGGGGATGGCTGAAGCTTTCTTT

j_gene: TRBJ1-1
abundance: many
v_gene: TRBV7-8
d_gene: NA
CDR3aa: CASSIPRGDTEAFF
CDR3nt: TGTGCCAGCAGCATACCTCGAGGAGACACTGAAGCTTTCTTT

j_gene: TRBJ2-7
abundance: few
v_gene: TRBV4-1
d_gene: NA
CDR3aa: CATGDTSSYEQYF
CDR3nt: TGCGCCACCGGGGACACCAGCTCCTACGAGCAGTACTTC

j_gene: TRBJ2-5
abundance: many
v_gene: TRBV7-8
d_gene: NA
CDR3aa: CASSLRDRGTQYF
CDR3nt: TGTGCCAGCAGCTTACGCGACCGCGGGACCCAGTACTTC